The rows below give T cell receptor beta chains drawn from one sample of a study of T cells in Graves' hyperthyroidism and ophthalmopathy. TCRdb re-called the multiplex PCR reads through MiXCR, storing one row per CDR3 protein. Among hundreds of thousands of distinct CDR3 sequences listed, around 13% were seen once. The sequencing input was blood. Receptor source: a woman in her forties with Graves' hyperthyroidism. CDR3s include the opening cysteine and the closing phenylalanine or tryptophan. D genes are given only for firm matches. Size is stated for part of the rows, as once, few or many counts, or as a class when the clone is expanded.

TRBV6-5	TRBJ2-1	NA	many	TGTGCCAGCAGTACTCCTACAGGGATATCGGACAATGAGCAGTTCTTC	CASSTPTGISDNEQFF
TRBV5-1	TRBJ2-1	NA	many	TGCGCCAGCACCCTGGCTGACTACAATGAGCAGTTCTTC	CASTLADYNEQFF
TRBV13	TRBJ1-6	TRBD1	many	TGTGCCAGCAGCTTGTCTCAGACAGGGACTTCACCCCTCCACTTT	CASSLSQTGTSPLHF
TRBV30	TRBJ1-5	TRBD1	many	TGTGCCTGGAGTGGAGGGACAGGGAGACAGCCCCAGCATTTT	CAWSGGTGRQPQHF
TRBV7-9	TRBJ2-1	TRBD2	NA	TGTGCCTCTACAGCGGGGGGCGTCTCCTACAATGAGCAGTTCTTC	CASTAGGVSYNEQFF
TRBV11-2	TRBJ1-3	NA	many	TGTGCCAGCAGCTCAGGGGCCTCTGGAAACACCATATATTTT	CASSSGASGNTIYF
TRBV20-1	TRBJ1-3	TRBD1	few	TGCAGTGCTAGAGGATGGACAGGGATGGGAAACACCATATATTTT	CSARGWTGMGNTIYF
TRBV19	TRBJ2-1	TRBD2	few	TGTGCCAGTACCTGGACTAGCGGGACCTACAATGAGCAGTTCTTC	CASTWTSGTYNEQFF
TRBV29-1	TRBJ2-7	NA	many	TGCAGCGTTGAAAGCCAGAGCTCCTACGAGCAGTACTTC	CSVESQSSYEQYF
TRBV28	TRBJ2-1	NA	NA	TGTGCCACCACTAGACTCTTTTTCTCCTACAATGAGCAGTTCTTC	CATTRLFFSYNEQFF
TRBV19	TRBJ1-5	NA	few	TGTGCCAGTAGTTCCCCTCTCACAGGGACGCCCCAGCATTTT	CASSSPLTGTPQHF
TRBV20-1	TRBJ2-2	NA	NA	TGCAGTGCTAGAGATCTCCGGGATTCGAACACCGGGGAGCTGTTTTTT	CSARDLRDSNTGELFF
TRBV18	TRBJ2-1	TRBD2	many	TGTGCCAGCTCACAAAGGACTAGCAGTGAGCAGTTCTTC	CASSQRTSSEQFF
TRBV28	TRBJ1-2	NA	many	TGTGCCACCGACACGAACTATGGCTACACCTTC	CATDTNYGYTF
TRBV10-3	TRBJ1-2	TRBD1	NA	TGTGCCATCAATTTACAGGGGTATGGCTACACCTTC	CAINLQGYGYTF
TRBV19	TRBJ1-1	TRBD1	NA	TGTGCCAGTAATAATCAGGGGGGAAACACTGAAGCTTTCTTT	CASNNQGGNTEAFF
TRBV12-3/TRBV12-4	TRBJ2-5	TRBD2	NA	TGTGCCAGCAGCTTAAGGGCTAGCGGGGAAGAGACCCAGTACTTC	CASSLRASGEETQYF
TRBV7-2	TRBJ1-4	NA	many	TGTGCCAGCAGCTTAGGAGGGGCGAGTGAAAAACTGTTTTTT	CASSLGGASEKLFF
TRBV12-3/TRBV12-4	TRBJ2-1	NA	many	TGTGCCAGCAGTCCAGGGCACAATGAGCAGTTCTTC	CASSPGHNEQFF
TRBV9	TRBJ1-1	NA	many	TGTGCCAGCAGCGTAAAATCCGGCACTGAAGCTTTCTTT	CASSVKSGTEAFF
TRBV7-9	TRBJ2-2	TRBD2	NA	TGTGCCAGCAGCTCGTCATTGACTAGCTCCGACACCGGGGAGCTGTTTTTT	CASSSSLTSSDTGELFF
TRBV28	TRBJ2-3	NA	few	TGTGCCAGCAGTTTATTTGCAGCCTATAGGTATACGCAGTATTTT	CASSLFAAYRYTQYF
TRBV7-9	TRBJ2-1	NA	many	TGTGCCAGCAGCTTCTGGAGTACCAAAAGCTCCTACAATGAGCAGTTCTTC	CASSFWSTKSSYNEQFF
TRBV20-1	TRBJ2-5	TRBD2	few	TGCAGTGCCCATCCCACTAGCGGGAAAGAGACCCAGTACTTC	CSAHPTSGKETQYF
TRBV6-1	TRBJ1-6	NA	NA	TGTGCCAGCAGGGGGGGGGGAACCTATAATTCACCCCTCCACTTT	CASRGGGTYNSPLHF
TRBV3-1	TRBJ2-2	NA	NA	TGTGCCAGCAGCCAATTGGGTCGAGGCGGGGAGCTGTTTTTT	CASSQLGRGGELFF
TRBV2	TRBJ1-5	TRBD1	many	TGTGCCAGCAACGTGGTGACAGGGGACAATAGCAATCAGCCCCAGCATTTT	CASNVVTGDNSNQPQHF
TRBV6-1	TRBJ2-4	TRBD1	few	TGTGCCAGCAATGACAGGGGAGAGCGGAACATTCAGTACTTC	CASNDRGERNIQYF
TRBV10-3	TRBJ1-1	NA	NA	TGTGCCAGTCTTAAGGGGTCTGAAGCTTTCTTT	CASLKGSEAFF
TRBV7-3	TRBJ2-4	NA	NA	TGTGCCAGCAGTCTCGACGAACGGAACATTCAGTACTTC	CASSLDERNIQYF
TRBV27	TRBJ2-1	TRBD2	few	TGTGCCAGCAGAACCCTAGCGGGAACAGACAATGAGCAGTTCTTC	CASRTLAGTDNEQFF
TRBV6-9	TRBJ1-4	TRBD1	NA	TGTGCCAGCAGCTTAACCGGGACAGGAGGTGAAAAACTGTTTTTT	CASSLTGTGGEKLFF
TRBV28	TRBJ1-2	TRBD1	many	TGTGCCAGCAGTCCCTTGGACAGGGACAACTATGGCTACACCTTC	CASSPLDRDNYGYTF
TRBV5-1	TRBJ2-7	NA	few	TGCGCCAGCAGCTTGTATACAGAAGCCTACGAGCAGTACTTC	CASSLYTEAYEQYF
TRBV13	TRBJ2-4	NA	many	TGTGCCAGCAGCCTGGAAGGAGGCAAAAACATTCAGTACTTC	CASSLEGGKNIQYF
TRBV30	TRBJ1-2	NA	few	TGTGCCTGGGTCCTACCGGGGGGGGAGGGACGTGGCTACACCTTC	CAWVLPGGEGRGYTF
TRBV11-2	TRBJ2-7	TRBD2	many	TGTGCCAGCAGTCCCTTAGCGGGAGGAACAAGGGGGGAGCAGTACTTC	CASSPLAGGTRGEQYF
TRBV7-3	TRBJ2-2	NA	few	TGTGCCAGCAGCTTGGGACCCCCAGGGGGGCTGAACACCGGGGAGCTGTTTTTT	CASSLGPPGGLNTGELFF
TRBV11-2	TRBJ1-2	NA	many	TGTGCCAGCAGCTTAAGGCAGAGCACTAACTATGGCTACACCTTC	CASSLRQSTNYGYTF
TRBV24-1	TRBJ2-7	NA	few	TGTGCCACCAGTGATTCCGGGACGGCCTCCTACGAGCAGTACTTC	CATSDSGTASYEQYF
TRBV18	TRBJ2-7	NA	few	TGTGCCAGCTCACCACCGGGGTCTCAGCGGTCCCACGAGCAGTACTTC	CASSPPGSQRSHEQYF
TRBV6-2/TRBV6-3	TRBJ2-1	NA	NA	TGTGCCAGCAGTCCGATGAACAATGAGCAGTTCTTC	CASSPMNNEQFF
TRBV4-1	TRBJ1-1	NA	few	TGCGCCAGCAGCCACACGAGCACTGAAGCTTTCTTT	CASSHTSTEAFF
TRBV5-1	TRBJ2-1	NA	many	TGCGCCAGCAGCTTTTGGGACTCTTACAATGAGCAGTTCTTC	CASSFWDSYNEQFF
TRBV20-1	TRBJ2-3	NA	many	TGCAGTCCCTCGAAGCCTTTACCAGATACGCAGTATTTT	CSPSKPLPDTQYF
TRBV5-1	TRBJ1-3	TRBD1	few	TGCGCCAGCAGCCCGGATAGTGGAGCAGGGGGCACCATATATTTT	CASSPDSGAGGTIYF
TRBV2	TRBJ1-1	NA	few	TGTGCCAGCAGGATAGATGGACAACAGAACACTGAAGCTTTCTTT	CASRIDGQQNTEAFF
TRBV28	TRBJ1-2	TRBD1	many	TGTGCCAGCAGTTCGCAACCGGGACAGGGGGCGAACTATGGCTACACCTTC	CASSSQPGQGANYGYTF
TRBV2	TRBJ2-5	NA	NA	TGTGCCAGCAGTCCCCCAGGCCCTAGCCGGGGGAAGACCCAGTACTTC	CASSPPGPSRGKTQYF
TRBV6-1	TRBJ2-5	TRBD1	many	TGTGCCAGCAGCTCCGGGACAGGGACAGAGACCCAGTACTTC	CASSSGTGTETQYF
TRBV7-2	TRBJ2-2	TRBD2	NA	TGTGCCAGCAGCCAAAGGACAGCGGGAGCGGGCACCGGGGAGCTGTTTTTT	CASSQRTAGAGTGELFF
TRBV28	TRBJ1-1	NA	many	TGTGCCAGCAGTCTGCCGGCACCCATGAACACTGAAGCTTTCTTT	CASSLPAPMNTEAFF
TRBV4-1	TRBJ1-1	NA	many	TGCGCCAGCAGCCAAGATTACACTGAAGCTTTCTTT	CASSQDYTEAFF
TRBV30	TRBJ1-1	TRBD1	many	TGTGCCTGTAGGACAGGGGAGAACACTGAAGCTTTCTTT	CACRTGENTEAFF
TRBV2	TRBJ2-5	NA	many	TGTGCCAGCAGTGAAGACATGTACCAAGAGACCCAGTACTTC	CASSEDMYQETQYF